The next 10 T cell receptor beta chains were all read from a single sample in a study of response to subunit inactivated influenza vaccine. Each CDR3 protein gets one entry after TCRdb re-called the RT-PCR reads with MiXCR. The sample lists under 950,000 distinct CDR3 sequences; approximately 21% were seen once. Sequenced here: PBMCs from blood, sampled roughly 5 days after vaccination. The source is a man aged 50 to 59 who received an inactivated influenza vaccine.

The V call is TRBV7-9, the J call TRBJ1-1; D remains unclear. V was shortened by 1 base and J by 9 bases, with 15 bases between the two germline ends. The length of the CDR3 is 14 residues. Germline-derived CDR1 and CDR2 are SEHNR and FQNEAQ (reference sequence). This CDR3 is CASSLDYGPRKAFF. As DNA, the CDR3 is TGTGCCAGCAGCTTAGATTATGGGCCTAGAAAAGCTTTCTTT.

This clonotype was seen only a few times. The chain links TRBV4-2 to TRBJ2-3; TRBD1 might be the D (6 bases). This CDR3 has 14 residues. Trimming took 8 bases from V and 3 from J, leaving 15 bases between them. CDR1 and CDR2 (germline): LGHNA, YNFKEQ. The CDR3 protein is CASGLRGETDTQYF. Written as DNA, the CDR3 is TGTGCCAGCGGCCTCAGGGGAGAGACAGATACGCAGTATTTT.

The sample holds a few counts of this clonotype. The chain couples TRBV7-2 to TRBJ1-2; D ambiguous. The germline CDR1 and CDR2 sequences are SGHTA and FQGNSA. V lost 0 bases, J lost 2 bases, and 7 bases lay in between. CDR3 length equals 14 residues. This CDR3 is CASSLAARNYGYTF. In nucleotides, the CDR3 is TGTGCCAGCAGCTTAGCGGCCCGGAACTATGGCTACACCTTC.

The chain links TRBV29-1 to TRBJ1-1, with 7 bases lining up with TRBD1. This CDR3 region has 11 residues. CDR1 is SQVTM and CDR2 is ANQGSEA in the germline V gene. With 5 bases clipped from V and 7 bases from J, the junction kept 4 bases outside the gene matches. The CDR3 protein is CSVTTGDEAFF. CDR3 sequence (DNA): TGCAGCGTTACAACAGGGGATGAAGCTTTCTTT.

The gene calls are TRBV10-3 and TRBJ2-3; 12 bases align to TRBD1. The CDR3 covers 14 residues. Germline lookup yields CDR1 ENHRY and CDR2 SYGVKD. V shed 6 bases and J 4 bases; nucleotides not matched to a gene: 2. This CDR3 is CAIRGTGGADTQYF. The CDR3 DNA is TGTGCCATCAGAGGGACAGGGGGCGCAGATACGCAGTATTTT.

This clonotype occurred a few times. This chain joins TRBV28 and TRBJ1-6, with 9 bases identical to TRBD1. This CDR3 comprises 15 residues. With 5 bases clipped from V and 9 bases from J, the junction kept 8 bases outside the gene matches. The germline CDR1 and CDR2 sequences are MDHEN and SYDVKM. In nucleotides, the CDR3 is TGTGCCAGCAGTCCAGGGACAGGGTGGAGTTCACCCCTCCACTTT. This translates into CASSPGTGWSSPLHF.

This clonotype was detected ten times or more. The chain uses TRBV11-2 and TRBJ2-5; tentatively, D is TRBD1 (5 bases). The V and J ends lost 4 bases and 7 bases respectively, with 10 bases between them. CDR1 SGHAT and CDR2 FQNNGV come from the germline V gene. CDR3 size: 12 residues. The CDR3 loop is CASSWGSGTQYF. As DNA, the CDR3 is TGTGCCAGCAGCTGGGGCTCTGGGACCCAGTACTTC.

The chain joins TRBV28 to TRBJ2-3; the match to TRBD2 covers 9 bases. CDR1 is MDHEN and CDR2 is SYDVKM in the germline V gene. Trimming at V came to 8 bases and at J to 4 bases, leaving 10 bases not matched to a gene. CDR3 length: 15 amino acids. The CDR3 sequence is CASLTSGEISDTQYF. The CDR3 region has the DNA TGTGCCAGCTTGACTAGCGGAGAAATTTCAGATACGCAGTATTTT.

The rearrangement uses TRBV9 and TRBJ2-3; D call uncertain. Germline V CDR1 and CDR2: SGDLS, YYNGEE. This CDR3 spans 15 amino acids. V was cut by 4 bases and J by 2 bases, with 14 bases left in between. This CDR3 is CASSSGSGLTDTQYF. CDR3 nucleotide sequence: TGTGCCAGCAGCTCAGGCTCCGGGCTCACAGATACGCAGTATTTT.

As DNA, the CDR3 is TGCGCCAGCAGCCCCGGGACAGCGTACCAAGAGACCCAGTACTTC. Its translation is CASSPGTAYQETQYF. This chain joins TRBV4-3 and TRBJ2-5; 7 bases match TRBD1. The CDR3 is made up of 15 amino acids. Germline assignment: CDR1 LGHNA and CDR2 YSLEER. The V gene end was trimmed by 4 bases and the J gene end by 0 bases; junction bases not matched to a gene: 5.